A single sample gave rise to the 21 T cell receptor delta chains below, sequenced in a study of Vδ1+ human thymocytes. These receptors are not linked to any known antigen. Study-wide findings and caveats: Thymic TRG and TRD repertoires appeared highly polyclonal.

Sequences come from RNA converted to cDNA by reverse transcription. Multiplex PCR used pooled V-gene forward primers and a constant-region reverse primer to amplify CDR3s. TCRdb redid clone calling on the multiplex PCR reads using CATT. The sample includes over 65,000 delta-chain clones, 30% to 45% of them seen just once. Source material: Vdelta1+ gamma-delta thymocytes from the thymus. The subset was: FACS-sorted CD3+ TCRalphabeta- TCRVdelta1+ TCRVdelta2- thymocytes. These receptors originate from a boy in the first two years of life who had congenital heart surgery.

V and J are TRDV1 and TRDJ1, with TRDD3 identical over 10 bases. The CDR3 covers 24 residues. CDR1 and CDR2 from the germline V gene are TSWWSYY and QGS. Losses at the gene ends were 5 bases for V and 2 bases for J; bases not matched to a gene: 32. The CDR3 DNA follows: TGTGCTCTTGGGCCCCACCCTTGGGGGATACTGGGGATACGGGCGGGCGCTTGGACCGATAAACTCATCTTT. This encodes CALGPHPWGILGIRAGAWTDKLIF.

This clone was detected a few times. This chain connects TRDV1 to TRDJ1; 10 bases line up with TRDD3. This CDR3 is built from 19 residues. CDR1 and CDR2 (germline): TSWWSYY, QGS. The V gene end was trimmed by 2 bases and the J gene end by 0 bases; junction bases not matched to a gene: 12. CDR3: CALGEIWELGDPHTDKLIF. The CDR3 DNA reads TGTGCTCTTGGGGAAATTTGGGAACTGGGGGATCCCCACACCGATAAACTCATCTTT.

On this clone itself: Other nucleotide sequences in the sample specify the same CDR3. The chain combines TRDV1 with TRDJ1, with TRDD3 matching 8 bases. The V segment lost 3 bases and the J segment 4 bases; nucleotides outside the gene matches: 16. This CDR3 has 18 amino acids. CDR1 TSWWSYY and CDR2 QGS come from the germline V gene. CDR3 sequence reads: CALGEPCTQGIPFDKLIF. DNA for the CDR3: TGTGCTCTTGGGGAGCCATGTACCCAGGGGATACCTTTCGATAAACTCATCTTT.

This chain links TRDV1 with TRDJ1, with TRDD3 matching over 7 bases. CDR3 length: 21 amino acids. Germline trimming cut 0 bases from V and 0 bases from J; bases unmatched to any gene: 19. Germline CDR1 is TSWWSYY and CDR2 is QGS. The CDR3, as DNA: TGTGCTCTTGGGGAACTAGGACGTTGGGGGACCTACATCACGTACACCGATAAACTCATCTTT. It translates to CALGELGRWGTYITYTDKLIF.

The V gene is TRDV1, the J gene TRDJ1; TRDD3 matches 12 bases. The CDR3 spans 19 residues. Looked up from germline, CDR1 is TSWWSYY and CDR2 is QGS. The V segment lost 2 bases and the J segment 10 bases; nucleotides outside the gene matches: 20. CDR3 nucleotide sequence: TGTGCTCTTGGGGAAGTTCTCCCCATATACCTACTGGGGGATACAACACTCATCTTT. It translates to CALGEVLPIYLLGDTTLIF.

This chain uses TRDV1 with TRDJ1, with TRDD2 as a possible D gene (7 bases). CDR1 and CDR2 (germline): TSWWSYY, QGS. Trimming left V 4 bases short and J 2 bases short, with 23 bases between. The CDR3 runs 18 residues. The CDR3 region has the DNA TGTGCTCTTGGGGCCCTTTTCCTACCCGGGGATTTAACCGATAAACTCATCTTT. Its protein product is CALGALFLPGDLTDKLIF.

The genes are TRDV3 and TRDJ1; 13 positions agree with TRDD3. There are 19 residues in the CDR3. V dropped 2 bases and J dropped 0; count of bases not matched to a gene: 15. The germline gives CDR1 TVYSNPD, CDR2 GDNSRS (reference sequence). Here the CDR3 reads CAFFLLGDTLGPHTDKLIF. CDR3 coding DNA: TGTGCCTTTTTCTTACTGGGGGATACGCTGGGCCCACACACCGATAAACTCATCTTT.

V usage is TRDV1 and J usage is TRDJ1; 11 nucleotides agree with TRDD3. The CDR3 is made up of 19 amino acids. V gave up 4 bases and J gave up 1 base; unmatched junction bases: 14. The V gene's germline CDR1 is TSWWSYY and CDR2 QGS. This CDR3 reads CALGAKCLGDTHGTDKLIF. The CDR3 DNA sequence: TGTGCTCTTGGGGCGAAGTGTCTGGGGGATACACACGGCACCGATAAACTCATCTTT.

This chain links TRDV1 with TRDJ1, with 9 nucleotides matching TRDD2. Germline V CDR1 and CDR2: TSWWSYY, QGS. With V trimmed by 4 bases and J by 2 bases, 8 bases remained unmatched. The CDR3 contains 16 residues. CDR3 sequence reads: CALGAPSYDHTDKLIF. The CDR3 coding sequence is TGTGCTCTTGGGGCGCCTTCCTACGACCATACCGATAAACTCATCTTT.

V and J are TRDV1 and TRDJ1; 10 bases are a match to TRDD3. The V and J ends lost 2 bases and 2 bases, in that order; junction bases with no gene match: 11. Germline CDR1 reads TSWWSYY; CDR2 reads QGS. The CDR3 runs to 18 residues. The CDR3 sequence is CALGESLGDALGTDKLIF. CDR3 coding DNA: TGTGCTCTTGGGGAATCACTGGGGGATGCCCTGGGAACCGATAAACTCATCTTT.

This clone appeared a few times. The chain has TRDV1 and TRDJ2; 10 bases map to TRDD3. Germline V gene lookup returns CDR1 TSWWSYY and CDR2 QGS. This CDR3 region has 18 residues. With 0 bases clipped from V and 7 bases from J, the junction kept 11 bases outside the gene matches. The CDR3: CALGELGLPWGIGAQLFF. Here the CDR3 DNA reads TGTGCTCTTGGGGAACTGGGCCTCCCCTGGGGGATAGGAGCACAACTCTTCTTT.

The chain carries TRDV1 and TRDJ1; tentative D call: TRDD3 (7 bases). Trimming cost V 4 bases and J 1 base, with 34 bases left between them. CDR1 is TSWWSYY and CDR2 is QGS in the germline V gene. The CDR3 consists of 22 residues. CDR3 sequence: CALGAKGPRYFLPGGTTDKLIF. In nucleotides, the CDR3 is TGTGCTCTTGGGGCAAAAGGTCCCCGCTACTTCCTGCCTGGGGGGACCACCGATAAACTCATCTTT.

A few counts support this clone. The chain recombines TRDV1 with TRDJ1; D remains ambiguous. Looked up from germline, CDR1 is TSWWSYY and CDR2 is QGS. Trimming took 3 bases from V and 1 from J, leaving 15 bases between them. The CDR3 totals 16 residues. CDR3 sequence: CALGEPGATITDKLIF. DNA of the CDR3: TGTGCTCTTGGGGAGCCCGGGGCTACGATCACCGATAAACTCATCTTT.

This clone was seen a handful of times. The chain couples TRDV1 to TRDJ1; D perhaps matches TRDD3 (6 bases). The CDR3 consists of 27 residues. V gave up 3 bases and J gave up 0 bases, with 47 bases separating them. The V gene's germline CDR1 is TSWWSYY and CDR2 QGS. The DNA of the CDR3 is TGTGCTCTTGGGGACGAATTCGGTCCGATCTACTCCGGATACCGTAAATGGCTTCCCCTGTACACCGATAAACTCATCTTT. This sequence encodes CALGDEFGPIYSGYRKWLPLYTDKLIF.

This chain joins TRDV1 and TRDJ1; 7 positions match TRDD3. This CDR3 contains 17 residues. Germline loops: CDR1 TSWWSYY, CDR2 QGS. Trimming removed 5 bases from V and 0 bases from J; junction bases left unmatched: 12. CDR3 protein: CALGNCRGLGDTDKLIF. As DNA, the CDR3 is TGTGCTCTTGGGAACTGTAGGGGGCTGGGGGACACCGATAAACTCATCTTT.

The chain joins TRDV1 to TRDJ1; TRDD3 matches at 9 bases. V gave up 1 base and J gave up 1 base; unmatched junction bases: 19. This CDR3 has 21 amino acids. Germline values: CDR1 TSWWSYY, CDR2 QGS. CDR3 DNA sequence: TGTGCTCTTGGGGAACCCAAGCTGGGGGATTTAAAAGGGGGGCCCACCGATAAACTCATCTTT. Translation gives CALGEPKLGDLKGGPTDKLIF.

This chain joins TRDV1 and TRDJ1, with D possibly TRDD2 on 5 matching bases. Germline lookup yields CDR1 TSWWSYY and CDR2 QGS. Trimming left V 0 bases short and J 0 bases short, with 14 bases between. The length of the CDR3 is 17 residues. The DNA for the CDR3 is TGTGCTCTTGGGGAACTAGGCTCCTTCAATTACACCGATAAACTCATCTTT. Translating gives CALGELGSFNYTDKLIF.

The chain has TRDV1 and TRDJ1; TRDD3 matches at 10 bases. CDR3 length: 19 residues. Per germline, CDR1 TSWWSYY and CDR2 QGS. V trimming: 0 bases; J trimming: 7 bases; junction bases outside the gene matches: 17. The CDR3 protein is CALGELGADWGIELGKLIF. CDR3 nucleotides: TGTGCTCTTGGGGAACTAGGCGCCGACTGGGGGATTGAACTGGGTAAACTCATCTTT.

The chain links TRDV1 to TRDJ1; 8 bases fit TRDD3. Germline V CDR1 and CDR2: TSWWSYY, QGS. The CDR3 extends over 20 amino acids. V lost 2 bases and J lost 0; bases outside the gene matches: 17. CDR3 DNA: TGTGCTCTTGGGGAAGGCCTTCCGGGGCTGGGGGAAAAGTACACCGATAAACTCATCTTT. This translates into CALGEGLPGLGEKYTDKLIF.

The V gene is TRDV1, the J gene TRDJ1, with unresolved D. The CDR3 runs 14 residues. In germline, CDR1 is TSWWSYY, CDR2 QGS. V lost 4 bases to trimming and J lost 0 bases, with 9 bases between them. CDR3: CALGASSDTDKLIF. The CDR3 region has the DNA TGTGCTCTTGGGGCTTCGTCGGACACCGATAAACTCATCTTT.

The chain combines TRDV1 with TRDJ1; D possibly uses TRDD2 or TRDD3 (8 bases each). Trimming pared 2 bases from V and 1 base from J, leaving 29 bases between. The CDR3 is 21 amino acids. CDR1 and CDR2 from the germline V gene are TSWWSYY and QGS. The CDR3 coding sequence is TGTGCTCTTGGGGAAGGTCTTCCTACGGGGGACTGGGGGTTACTCACCGATAAACTCATCTTT. This encodes CALGEGLPTGDWGLLTDKLIF.